This passage covers 30 T cell receptor beta chains from one sample sequenced in a study of blood T cell repertoires in COVID-19. The protocol was immunoSEQ multiplex PCR, while the TCRdb copy is restricted to in-frame clones and leaves out a portion. The sample yields hundreds of thousands of clones, roughly 84% seen once. Sequencing input: PBMCs or T cells enriched from blood (not recorded which). The receptor source for this set is a woman aged 40 to 55 who had recovered from COVID-19.

This chain connects TRBV24-1 to TRBJ2-7; TRBD2 agrees at 13 bases. The germline CDR1 and CDR2 sequences are KGHDR and SFDVKD. The CDR3 runs 16 residues. Trimming removed 10 bases from V and 7 bases from J; junction bases left unmatched: 15. CDR3 in amino acids: CATEKGTSGIREEQYV. The CDR3 DNA is TGTGCCACTGAAAAGGGGACTAGCGGGATCCGGGAGGAGCAGTACGTC.

This chain uses TRBV18 with TRBJ1-4; 11 bases line up with TRBD1. There are 16 residues in the CDR3. V lost 2 bases and J lost 7; bases outside the gene matches: 6. Germline lookup yields CDR1 KGHSH and CDR2 LQKENI. CDR3: CASSPMRTGGGEKLFF. For the CDR3, the DNA is TGTGCCAGCTCACCAATGAGGACAGGGGGCGGTGAAAAACTGTTTTTT.

The rearrangement uses TRBV18 and TRBJ1-1; the D gene is possibly TRBD1 (6 bases). Trimming left V 4 bases short and J 5 bases short, with 11 bases between. Germline V CDR1 and CDR2: KGHSH, LQKENI. The CDR3 spans 13 residues. Here the CDR3 reads CASSRQERTEAFF. The CDR3 nucleotides are TGTGCCAGCTCACGACAGGAGAGGACTGAAGCTTTCTTT.

The V and J genes are TRBV7-2 and TRBJ1-1; no firm D call. Germline assignment: CDR1 SGHTA and CDR2 FQGNSA. Trimming stripped 3 bases from V and 3 bases from J, with 8 bases between. The CDR3 length is 13 residues. CDR3 amino acids: CASSLFRDTEAFF. CDR3 sequence (DNA): TGTGCCAGCAGCTTGTTTAGAGACACTGAAGCTTTCTTT.

The chain joins TRBV30 to TRBJ1-6, with 10 bases lining up with TRBD1. The CDR3 spans 15 residues. CDR1 and CDR2 (germline): GTSNPN, SVGIG (reference sequence). Unmatched junction bases numbered 6, after V lost 3 bases and J lost 7 bases. The CDR3 reads CAWRNRDRGNSPLHF. CDR3 in DNA: TGTGCCTGGAGGAACCGGGACAGGGGCAATTCACCCCTCCACTTT.

The chain carries TRBV19 and TRBJ2-3, with 14 bases identical to TRBD2. After removal of 7 bases from V and 4 bases from J, the junction contained 16 bases not matched to a gene. Per germline, CDR1 LNHDA and CDR2 SQIVND (reference sequence). CDR3 length: 19 amino acids. CDR3 nucleotides: TGTGCCAGTACCACGAGCGGACTAGCGGGAGGTGCCCACTCAGATACGCAGTATTTT. It is translated as CASTTSGLAGGAHSDTQYF.

This clone was counted at least ten times. The chain carries TRBV2 and TRBJ1-1; D is uncertain. Per germline, CDR1 SNHLY and CDR2 FYNNEI. The CDR3 consists of 15 residues. V dropped 8 bases and J dropped 5 bases, with 21 bases sitting between them. CDR3 DNA: TGTGCCAGCGGAGAAGACCGAGCCATTCGGACTGAAGCTTTCTTT. Its protein product is CASGEDRAIRTEAFF. The complete variable domain, with remaining parts taken from reference TRBV2 and TRBJ1-1, reads EPEVTQTPSHQVTQMGQEVILRCVPISNHLYFYWYRQILGQKVEFLVSFYNNEISEKSEIFDDQFSVERPDGSNFTLKIRSTKLEDSAMYFCASGEDRAIRTEAFFGQGTRLTVV.

This clone was counted a few times. The rearrangement joins TRBV27 to TRBJ2-7, with D possibly matching TRBD2 (6 bases). Trimming left V 5 bases short and J 7 bases short, with 15 bases between. The CDR3 is made up of 13 amino acids. Germline lookup yields CDR1 MNHEY and CDR2 SMNVEV (reference sequence). CDR3 sequence reads: CASSLGPGGEQYV. The CDR3 DNA sequence: TGTGCCAGCAGTCTGGGTCCCGGAGGGGAGCAGTACGTC.

J is TRBJ2-3 and V is TRBV6-2 or TRBV6-3; TRBD2 matches at 13 bases. This CDR3 has 17 residues. The V gene's germline CDR1 is MNHEY and CDR2 SVGEGT. Unmatched junction bases numbered 8, after V lost 4 bases and J lost 4 bases. In nucleotides, the CDR3 is TGTGCCAGCAGTTCTGGGAGACTAGCGGGAGGCGCAGATACGCAGTATTTT. It encodes CASSSGRLAGGADTQYF.

The rearrangement uses TRBV11-2 and TRBJ1-3, with D tentatively TRBD1 (5 bases). Per germline, CDR1 SGHAT and CDR2 FQNNGV. The V gene lost 1 base and the J gene lost 1 base, with 17 bases spanning the gap. The CDR3 contains 18 residues. The CDR3 nucleotides are TGTGCCAGCAGCTTAGGATTACAGGCAGGGCGGTCTGGAAACACCATATATTTT. This sequence encodes CASSLGLQAGRSGNTIYF.

The chain employs TRBV20-1 and TRBJ1-1, with 8 positions matching TRBD1. CDR1 and CDR2 from the germline V gene are DFQATT and SNEGSKA (reference sequence). V shed 6 bases and J 7 bases; nucleotides not matched to a gene: 4. CDR3 length: 11 residues. CDR3 DNA: TGCAGTGCCGATGGACAGGGTGAAGCTTTCTTT. Translated: CSADGQGEAFF.

The rearrangement joins TRBV27 to TRBJ2-1, with 12 bases aligning to TRBD2. Germline V CDR1 and CDR2: MNHEY, SMNVEV (reference sequence). The junction had 13 bases not matched to a gene; V was cut back by 5 bases and J by 5 bases. The CDR3 spans 18 residues. The CDR3 loop is CASSLPLAGGYKDNEQFF. CDR3 coding DNA: TGTGCCAGCAGTCTTCCACTAGCGGGAGGATACAAGGACAATGAGCAGTTCTTC.

This clone showed up just once. The rearrangement joins TRBV7-8 to TRBJ1-1; 8 bases agree with TRBD1. Germline CDR1 is SGHVS and CDR2 is FQNEAQ. The length of the CDR3 is 17 residues. V trimming: 0 bases; J trimming: 4 bases; junction bases outside the gene matches: 10. The CDR3 loop is CASSLAHKQGVGTEAFF. The CDR3 bases are TGTGCCAGCAGCTTAGCGCATAAACAGGGGGTGGGCACTGAAGCTTTCTTT. The full variable domain, in which reference TRBV7-8 and TRBJ1-1 provide the parts outside the CDR3, is GAGVSQSPRYKVAKRGQDVALRCDPISGHVSLFWYQQALGQGPEFLTYFQNEAQLDKSGLPSDRFFAERPEGSVSTLKIQRTQQEDSAVYLCASSLAHKQGVGTEAFFGQGTRLTVV.

The rearrangement links TRBV7-2 to TRBJ2-1; a weak D match, TRBD1 (6 bases). The CDR3 extends over 15 amino acids. The germline CDR1 and CDR2 sequences are SGHTA and FQGNSA. V lost 4 bases to trimming and J lost 5 bases, with 15 bases between them. CDR3 loop: CASSSPGTRNNEQFF. CDR3 nucleotide sequence: TGTGCCAGCAGCTCCCCCGGGACACGGAACAATGAGCAGTTCTTC.

The rearrangement links TRBV7-8 to TRBJ1-1; 8 nucleotides agree with TRBD1. The J segment lost 4 bases and the V segment lost 4 bases, leaving 8 bases of the junction unmatched. CDR1 and CDR2 from the germline V gene are SGHVS and FQNEAQ. The CDR3 consists of 15 residues. The CDR3 loop reads CASSSLTGVPTEAFF. CDR3 nucleotide sequence: TGTGCCAGCAGCTCCTTGACAGGGGTCCCCACTGAAGCTTTCTTT.

The J gene is TRBJ1-3, the V gene TRBV14; tentative D call: TRBD1 (5 bases). In germline, CDR1 is SGHDN, CDR2 FVKESK. The CDR3 runs to 16 residues. V shed 8 bases and J shed 4 bases, with 21 bases lying between them. CDR3 nucleotide sequence: TGTGCCAGCCTAAGATGTGGGCAGGGAAAGGGAAACACCATATATTTT. It translates to CASLRCGQGKGNTIYF.

This sequence joins TRBV6-5 and TRBJ1-1; D gene uncertain. The germline CDR1 and CDR2 sequences are MNHEY and SVGAGI. Deletions cut 4 bases from V and 2 bases from J, with 17 bases between. This CDR3 has 16 amino acids. The CDR3 here is CASSSRTTLTNTEAFF. In DNA, the CDR3 is TGTGCCAGCAGTTCAAGGACTACCCTCACCAACACTGAAGCTTTCTTT.

The rearrangement joins TRBV6-1 to TRBJ2-6, with a possible D match to TRBD2 (6 bases). Per the germline V gene, CDR1 is MNHNS and CDR2 is SASEGT. Between the trimmed V and J ends, which lost 4 bases and 2 bases, there was a span of 15 bases. The CDR3 is 17 residues long. Here the CDR3 reads CASSVRLVPPGANVLTF. CDR3 bases: TGTGCCAGCAGTGTCCGACTAGTCCCACCTGGGGCCAACGTCCTGACTTTC.

This clone showed up just once. The CDR3 DNA follows: TGCAGCGTTGAATCAGGGGCGGGTGGCTACACCTTC. This gives the protein CSVESGAGGYTF. The genes are TRBV29-1 and TRBJ1-2, with a possible D match to TRBD1 (6 bases). This CDR3 region has 12 residues. V shed 2 bases and J shed 7 bases, with 11 bases lying between them. Germline-derived CDR1 and CDR2 are SQVTM and ANQGSEA.

The chain recombines TRBV19 with TRBJ1-1; 7 bases agree with TRBD1. Germline trimming cut 2 bases from V and 8 bases from J; bases unmatched to any gene: 8. Germline V gene data show CDR1 as LNHDA and CDR2 as SQIVND (reference sequence). The CDR3 runs 14 residues. The CDR3: CASSIRPGTAEAFF. CDR3 in DNA: TGTGCCAGTAGTATAAGACCCGGGACAGCAGAAGCTTTCTTT.

A single count supports this clone. The chain carries TRBV18 and TRBJ2-1; D possibly corresponds to TRBD2 (6 bases). V lost 10 bases and J lost 3, with 10 bases in between. In germline, CDR1 is KGHSH, CDR2 LQKENI. This CDR3 spans 12 amino acids. The CDR3: CATGTDYNEQFF. The CDR3 region has the DNA TGTGCCACCGGGACTGACTACAATGAGCAGTTCTTC.

The genes are TRBV2 and TRBJ2-1, with D tentatively TRBD2 (5 bases). Germline lookup yields CDR1 SNHLY and CDR2 FYNNEI. V was shortened by 7 bases and J by 6 bases, with 10 bases between the two germline ends. This CDR3 has 12 amino acids. CDR3 protein: CASTGLRNEQFF. The CDR3 region has the DNA TGTGCCAGCACTGGACTTCGCAATGAGCAGTTCTTC. Using reference TRBV2 and TRBJ2-1 for the parts outside the CDR3, the full variable domain is EPEVTQTPSHQVTQMGQEVILRCVPISNHLYFYWYRQILGQKVEFLVSFYNNEISEKSEIFDDQFSVERPDGSNFTLKIRSTKLEDSAMYFCASTGLRNEQFFGPGTRLTVL.

This clone was observed once. This rearrangement joins TRBV10-3 to TRBJ2-1; 7 positions match TRBD1. Trimming took 6 bases from V and 10 from J; bases not matched to a gene: 9. Germline-derived CDR1 and CDR2 are ENHRY and SYGVKD. There are 13 residues in the CDR3. The CDR3 protein is CAIRDLQDREQFF. Written as DNA, the CDR3 is TGTGCCATCAGGGATCTTCAGGACAGGGAGCAGTTCTTC.

The J gene is TRBJ1-2, the V gene TRBV7-2, with unresolved D. Trimming took 5 bases from V and 7 from J, leaving 14 bases between them. Germline lookup yields CDR1 SGHTA and CDR2 FQGNSA. The CDR3 runs 13 residues. The CDR3 DNA reads TGTGCCAGCAGCCCCTATTCGGGTACTGGCTACACCTTC. It is translated as CASSPYSGTGYTF.

DNA for the CDR3: TGTGCCAGCAGTTACGAGGTCAATCAGCCCCAGCATTTT. It is translated as CASSYEVNQPQHF. This chain connects TRBV6-5 to TRBJ1-5; D uncertain. With 2 bases removed from V and 3 bases from J, the gap between germline ends came to 5 bases. The CDR3 sequence is 13 residues long. The germline V gene encodes CDR1 MNHEY and CDR2 SVGAGI.

V usage is TRBV30 and J usage is TRBJ2-7; 10 nucleotides align to TRBD1. V gave up 0 bases and J gave up 3 bases; unmatched junction bases: 2. Germline CDR1 is GTSNPN and CDR2 is SVGIG (reference sequence). The CDR3 has 14 amino acids. CDR3 sequence: CAWSVGTGDYEQYF. As DNA, the CDR3 is TGTGCCTGGAGTGTGGGGACAGGGGACTACGAGCAGTACTTC. Supplemented by reference TRBV30 and TRBJ2-7, the full variable domain reads SQTIHQWPATLVQPVGSPLSLECTVEGTSNPNLYWYRQAAGRGLQLLFYSVGIGQISSEVPQNLSASRPQDRQFILSSKKLLLSDSGFYLCAWSVGTGDYEQYFGPGTRLTVT.

The V gene is TRBV21-1, the J gene TRBJ2-7; TRBD1 is the table's D call and was not checked against the DNA. TRBV21-1 is annotated as a pseudogene. CDR3 length equals 15 residues. The CDR3 spells CASARAGTGGYEQYF. CDR3 in DNA: TGTGCCAGCGCCAGAGCCGGGACAGGAGGCTACGAGCAGTACTTC.

This clone was recorded once. CDR3 protein: CASSQSGSSYNEQFF. In nucleotides, the CDR3 is TGTGCCAGCAGCCAAAGCGGGAGCTCCTACAATGAGCAGTTCTTC. The V gene is TRBV14, the J gene TRBJ2-1; 8 bases fit TRBD2. V lost 2 bases and J lost 0; bases outside the gene matches: 0. Looked up from germline, CDR1 is SGHDN and CDR2 is FVKESK. CDR3 length: 15 residues.

V is TRBV25-1 and J is TRBJ2-5; 9 bases agree with TRBD2. The CDR3 is 15 amino acids. V lost 3 bases and J lost 2; bases outside the gene matches: 4. Germline CDR1 MGHDK, CDR2 SYGVNS. The CDR3 DNA reads TGTGCCAGCAGTGACCTAGCGGGGATACAAGAGACCCAGTACTTC. It specifies CASSDLAGIQETQYF.

The table lists this clone with a count of one. The chain carries TRBV21-1 and TRBJ2-1; the table gives TRBD1 as D, unverified against the DNA. TRBV21-1 is a pseudogene locus. The CDR3 has 16 residues. The DNA of the CDR3 is TGTGCCAGCAGCAACCACAGGGGGCCAAACTACAATGAGCAGTTCTTC. It encodes CASSNHRGPNYNEQFF.